This TCR beta chain was sequenced for a study of blood T cell repertoires in COVID-19 (TCRdb year 2020). For the study in its entirety: Samples from collaborators originated in the United States, Italy and Spain and spanned both the acute and convalescent phases of COVID-19. Subjects who had been exposed to COVID-19, were actively infected with it, or had recovered from it provided the deeply sampled blood TCRbeta repertoires that made up the dataset. Sample metadata almost always included a de-identified subject ID, COVID-19 status, age in years and sex. The samples were drawn from two sources: the first 160 participants of the ongoing ImmuneRACE study, and fewer than 1,500 subjects contributed by 6 global collaborators. The repertoires were released in a freely available public database intended as a resource for research on the immune response to SARS-CoV-2. The prospective study material was composed of cDNA or gDNA derived from T cells, B-cell-depleted T cells, or PBMCs. Where HLA class I and class II types were available, the types were taken from metadata supplied by the sample provider, not from assay-based typing.

A word on this clone: Which antigen it targets is not known. The input lacks base qualities; no much larger clone sits a single base away.

TCRbeta CDR3 regions were amplified from genomic DNA by means of the immunoSEQ Assay, a bias-controlled multiplex PCR. On the study's bioinformatics: Nucleated cell counts per sample were estimated from amplification of reference gene primers within the assay. Sequence reads were collapsed and filtered to measure the absolute abundance of every unique TCRbeta CDR3 rearrangement. For each sample, productive Simpson clonality was calculated as the square root of Simpson's diversity index across productive rearrangements. TCRdb mirrors the immuneACCESS table, restricted to in-frame sequences. Some clones are absent from its copies; in checked studies, under half trace to an unresolved V gene, and the reason for the others is unknown. D and trimming come from the DNA, and the V and J calls and clone size come from that table. The sample table holds 50,000 to 65,000 clones, of which roughly four fifths were seen once. Approximately 5.3% of the sample lies in the top ten.

The collaborating institutions used their own protocols to collect whole blood in K2EDTA tubes. For TCRbeta analysis, collaborators shipped samples as frozen whole blood, isolated PBMCs, or DNA extracted from either of those sample types. The CDR3, from cysteine to phenylalanine, totals 12 residues. The entry retains the CDR3 DNA only, 36 bases that are in frame from base 1. In the germline V gene, CDR1 corresponds to SQVTM and CDR2 to ANQGSEA. A distance of 9 bases separates the germline ends of V and J, which lose 5 bases and 1 base respectively. Overall study outcomes, separate from this receptor: How much clinical and demographic metadata was included differed by source and by participant, and the metadata was provided uncurated.

The clonotype was recovered from an older woman with acute or convalescent COVID-19. Sample: peripheral blood. This chain joins TRBV29-1 to TRBJ2-7, with a tentative D gene TRBD1 over 5 matching bases. The DNA sequence is as follows: TGCAGCGTTCGGCAGGGTTCCTACGAGCAGTACTTC. Translation gives CSVRQGSYEQYF.